What follows is one T cell receptor beta chain and its context. Its antigen is not identified. The sample comes from a study of T cell clones after liver transplantation. Study overall: HCV positivity affected three of eight recipients; the rest lacked autoimmune or viral indications.

The V gene end was trimmed by 5 bases and the J gene end by 2 bases; junction bases not matched to a gene: 4. CDR1 SGHTA and CDR2 FQGNSA come from the germline V gene. The CDR3 loop spans 15 amino acids. Assay used: immunoSEQ multiplex PCR; TCRdb lists only in-frame clones, some missing. The sample yields tens of thousands of clones, roughly nine tenths seen once. Findings of the study overall: A larger donor-reactive than third-party decline suggested partial antigen-specific deletion.

The sample here was CD4+ T cells from blood, taken before liver transplant. The TCR was taken from a human donor who received a liver transplant. The V call is TRBV7-2, the J call TRBJ1-3, with TRBD1 identical over 9 bases. In DNA form, the CDR3 reads TGTGCCAGCAGCGGAAACAGGGGGCCTGGAAACACCATATATTTT. Its protein product is CASSGNRGPGNTIYF.